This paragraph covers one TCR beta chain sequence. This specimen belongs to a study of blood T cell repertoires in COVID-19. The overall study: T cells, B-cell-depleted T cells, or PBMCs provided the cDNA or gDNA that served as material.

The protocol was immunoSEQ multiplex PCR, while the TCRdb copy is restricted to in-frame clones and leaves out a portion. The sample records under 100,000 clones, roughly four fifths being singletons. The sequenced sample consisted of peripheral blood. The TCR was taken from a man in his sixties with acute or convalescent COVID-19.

The CDR3 DNA reads as TGTGCCAGCAGCTTGGACGTCGGGAGGCGACCCAATGAGCAGTTCTTC. Protein sequence: CASSLDVGRRPNEQFF. The genes are TRBV5-4 and TRBJ2-1; TRBD2 matches at 7 bases. The CDR3 runs to 16 residues. Losses at the gene ends were 0 bases for V and 6 bases for J; bases not matched to a gene: 9. Germline values: CDR1 SGHNT, CDR2 YYREEE (reference sequence).